A selection of T cell receptor beta chains follows, all from one sample in a study of naive CD8 T cells in extremely preterm neonates. TCRdb's table, derived via immunoSEQ multiplex PCR, lists solely in-frame clones and lacks some. The repertoire consists of thousands of clones, with about 95% occurring once and the leading ten covering 0.55% to 0.75%. The sample taken for sequencing was naive CD8+ T cells from cord blood. These receptors all stem from a boy who was born preterm. The CDR3 runs from the conserved cysteine through the conserved F or W. The D gene is left open where the match is weak. A row's size may be missing; if present it is once, few, many or a size class.

abundance | j_gene | d_gene | v_gene | CDR3aa | CDR3nt
NA | TRBJ2-1 | TRBD2 | TRBV7-3 | CASSLSGSSYNEQFF | TGTGCCAGCAGCTTAAGCGGGAGCTCCTACAATGAGCAGTTCTTC
once | TRBJ2-3 | NA | TRBV7-6 | CASSSGLDTQYF | TGTGCCAGCAGCTCCGGACTAGATACGCAGTATTTT
NA | TRBJ2-5 | NA | TRBV14 | CASSQEGGYQETQYF | TGTGCCAGCAGCCAAGAAGGAGGCTACCAAGAGACCCAGTACTTC
NA | TRBJ1-1 | TRBD1 | TRBV27 | CASSLGTGMNTEAFF | TGTGCCAGCAGTTTAGGGACAGGGATGAACACTGAAGCTTTCTTT
once | TRBJ2-1 | TRBD2 | TRBV6-4 | CASSGLAGAFNEQFF | TGTGCCAGCAGTGGACTAGCGGGAGCCTTCAATGAGCAGTTCTTC
NA | TRBJ2-3 | NA | TRBV21-1 | CASSKGTGTSGTDTQYF | TGTGCCAGCAGCAAAGGGACAGGGACTAGCGGGACAGATACGCAGTATTTT
NA | TRBJ2-3 | TRBD1 | TRBV28 | CASSSGTGGTDTQYF | TGTGCCAGCAGTTCCGGGACAGGGGGTACAGATACGCAGTATTTT
NA | TRBJ2-7 | TRBD1 | TRBV27 | CASRTGAGYEQYF | TGTGCCAGCAGGACAGGGGCGGGCTACGAGCAGTACTTC
NA | TRBJ1-1 | TRBD1 | TRBV18 | CASSRQGLAFF | TGTGCCAGCTCACGACAGGGTCTCGCTTTCTTT
NA | TRBJ1-1 | NA | TRBV19 | CASKGRADTEAFF | TGTGCCAGTAAGGGCAGGGCGGACACTGAAGCTTTCTTT
NA | TRBJ2-3 | NA | TRBV18 | CASSPPDTQYF | TGTGCCAGCTCACCACCGGATACGCAGTATTTT
NA | TRBJ1-2 | TRBD1 | TRBV27 | CASSGTANYGYTF | TGTGCCAGCAGTGGGACAGCTAACTATGGCTACACCTTC
NA | TRBJ2-2 | NA | TRBV6-5 | CASSYGGTGELFF | TGTGCCAGCAGTTACGGGGGCACCGGGGAGCTGTTTTTT
NA | TRBJ2-2 | NA | TRBV28 | CASSFTAYTGELFF | TGTGCCAGCAGTTTTACAGCCTACACCGGGGAGCTGTTTTTT
NA | TRBJ2-7 | TRBD2 | TRBV15 | CATSRGTSGTYEQYF | TGTGCCACCAGCAGAGGGACTAGCGGGACCTACGAGCAGTACTTC
NA | TRBJ1-6 | NA | TRBV6-5 | CASSLGSSYNSPLHF | TGTGCCAGCAGCCTTGGCAGCTCCTATAATTCACCCCTCCACTTT
NA | TRBJ2-7 | TRBD2 | TRBV9 | CASSVGIAGGAYEQYF | TGTGCCAGCAGCGTAGGAATAGCGGGAGGCGCCTACGAGCAGTACTTC
NA | TRBJ1-1 | NA | TRBV7-2 | CASSSDSPNTEAFF | TGTGCCAGCAGTTCAGACAGCCCGAACACTGAAGCTTTCTTT
NA | TRBJ2-7 | NA | TRBV5-1 | CASSLAGLSYEQYF | TGCGCCAGCAGCTTAGCGGGCCTCTCCTACGAGCAGTACTTC
NA | TRBJ2-2 | TRBD2 | TRBV12-5 | CASGFGLAGDTGELFF | TGTGCTAGTGGTTTCGGACTAGCGGGAGACACCGGGGAGCTGTTTTTT
once | TRBJ2-7 | NA | TRBV6-5 | CASSSDVYEQYF | TGTGCCAGCAGCTCGGACGTCTACGAGCAGTACTTC
NA | TRBJ2-3 | TRBD2 | TRBV7-3 | CASSLLAGADTQYF | TGTGCCAGCAGCTTATTAGCGGGAGCAGATACGCAGTATTTT
NA | TRBJ2-5 | NA | TRBV10-3 | CAISEPGLQETQYF | TGTGCCATCAGTGAGCCGGGACTCCAAGAGACCCAGTACTTC
NA | TRBJ2-7 | NA | TRBV10-3 | CAISGTNSYEQYF | TGTGCCATCAGTGGGACAAACTCCTACGAGCAGTACTTC
once | TRBJ1-4 | NA | TRBV5-6 | CASSLWYGNEKLFF | TGTGCCAGCAGCTTGTGGTACGGGAACGAAAAACTGTTTTTT
NA | TRBJ2-1 | NA | TRBV14 | CASSQVGDYNEQFF | TGTGCCAGCAGCCAAGTAGGGGACTACAATGAGCAGTTCTTC
NA | TRBJ2-5 | TRBD2 | TRBV5-1 | CASSPGLAGETQYF | TGCGCCAGCAGCCCGGGACTAGCGGGAGAGACCCAGTACTTC